This paragraph reports one TCR beta chain. The specificity of this receptor is unknown. Base qualities are missing; no much larger clone stands one base away. This specimen comes from a study of technical replicates of blood from a handful of donors (dated by TCRdb to about 2017). After removal of 2 bases from V and 3 bases from J, the junction retains 5 bases not matched to a gene. The CDR3 starts with the cysteine, ends with the phenylalanine, and has 15 residues. Only the CDR3 DNA is retained, 45 bases long and in frame from the first base. CDR1 and CDR2 were assigned from the germline V gene (reference sequence) as SGHNT and YYREEE. The library was prepared using the immunoSEQ multiplex PCR assay. TCRdb holds this immuneACCESS table with in-frame rearrangements only. Some clones are missing; in checked studies, unresolved V genes explain under half, and the rest has no known cause. Across this sample there are about 75,000 clones, with approximately 97% seen only once. 0.18% of the sample rests with the top ten.

This sequence uses TRBV5-4 and TRBJ2-3; 8 middle bases align to TRBD2. This sequence was found in a human donor in good health. Sequenced material: T cells isolated from PBMCs. The DNA reads TGTGCCAGCAGCTTTAGGGGACTAGTGACAGATACGCAGTATTTT. Its translation reads: CASSFRGLVTDTQYF.